Shown below are 17 T cell receptor beta chains from a single sample sequenced in a study of blood T cell repertoires in COVID-19. The repertoire was sequenced with immunoSEQ multiplex PCR; TCRdb's copy has only in-frame clones and lacks some. The repertoire holds around 60,000 clones, roughly 79% seen once, with 25% to 35% in the top ten. Sequences were obtained from peripheral blood. The receptors here all came from a woman of 80 years or more with active or convalescent COVID-19.

This chain connects TRBV6-6 to TRBJ2-6, with D possibly being TRBD2 (5 bases). Germline V CDR1 and CDR2: MNHNY, SVGAGI (reference sequence). CDR3 length equals 15 residues. V dropped 5 bases and J dropped 1 base, with 9 bases sitting between them. This chain's CDR3 is CASSTRGSGANVLTF. DNA of the CDR3: TGTGCCAGCAGTACCCGGGGATCTGGGGCCAACGTCCTGACTTTC.

The V call is TRBV5-4, the J call TRBJ1-2; no reliable D call. Per the germline V gene, CDR1 is SGHNT and CDR2 is YYREEE (reference sequence). V shed 2 bases and J shed 0 bases, with 8 bases lying between them. This CDR3 contains 14 residues. The CDR3 nucleotides are TGTGCCAGCAGCTTCAACCGAGCTAACTATGGCTACACCTTC. Protein sequence: CASSFNRANYGYTF.

As DNA, the CDR3 is TGTGCCAGCAGTCGTTCCGAAGGGACTAGCGGGGGGTCTGTCACCGGGGAGCTGTTTTTT. This sequence encodes CASSRSEGTSGGSVTGELFF. This chain links TRBV27 with TRBJ2-2; 15 bases are shared with TRBD2. From germline, CDR1 is MNHEY and CDR2 SMNVEV (reference sequence). V was pared by 5 bases and J by 4 bases, with 14 bases of the junction left unmatched. This CDR3 is built from 20 residues.

The chain has TRBV19 and TRBJ2-2; TRBD1 matches at 9 bases. Germline V gene lookup returns CDR1 LNHDA and CDR2 SQIVND (reference sequence). J was trimmed by 2 bases and V by 6 bases; bases with no gene match: 10. CDR3 length: 17 amino acids. CDR3 region: CASSPRPGQGNTGELFF. CDR3 in DNA: TGTGCCAGTAGCCCAAGACCGGGACAGGGAAACACCGGGGAGCTGTTTTTT.

A word on this clone: Compared with germline, one end of the junction differs, possibly owing to a read error. The CDR3 loop reads CASSDLAGPNF. CDR3 in DNA: TGTGCCAGCAGTGACCTTGCGGGTCCTAACTTC. This chain connects TRBV25-1 to TRBJ1-2; D is uncertain. The CDR3 runs to 11 residues. Germline V gene lookup returns CDR1 MGHDK and CDR2 SYGVNS.

V and J are TRBV28 and TRBJ1-4; D uncertain. Trimming left V 6 bases short and J 1 base short, with 9 bases between. The CDR3 runs 14 residues. Per the germline V gene, CDR1 is MDHEN and CDR2 is SYDVKM. The CDR3 here is CASRSTGTNEKLFF. In DNA, the CDR3 is TGTGCCAGCAGAAGTACTGGAACTAATGAAAAACTGTTTTTT.

This clone was seen once. The rearrangement links TRBV19 to TRBJ2-2, with D perhaps TRBD1 (5 bases). Germline V gene lookup returns CDR1 LNHDA and CDR2 SQIVND (reference sequence). V lost 5 bases to trimming and J lost 4 bases, with 14 bases between them. The CDR3 covers 15 residues. CDR3 loop: CASSYSRVATGELFF. The CDR3, as DNA: TGTGCCAGTAGTTACTCCAGGGTTGCCACCGGGGAGCTGTTTTTT.

For this clone: Other DNA sequences within the sample encode an identical CDR3. The chain combines TRBV5-3 with TRBJ2-5; 8 nucleotides align to TRBD2. TRBV5-3 is classed as an ORF, of uncertain function. This CDR3 comprises 18 residues. With V trimmed by 8 bases and J by 4 bases, 22 bases remained unmatched. The CDR3 protein is CASWGTRGGPRHGETQYF. DNA of the CDR3: TGTGCCAGCTGGGGCACTCGGGGGGGCCCCCGCCACGGAGAGACCCAGTACTTC.

There are a few counts of this clone. V usage is TRBV5-6 and J usage is TRBJ1-2; D unresolved. CDR1 SGHDT and CDR2 YYEEEE come from the germline V gene. The CDR3 loop spans 13 amino acids. Trimming removed 0 bases from V and 7 bases from J, with 10 bases in between. For the CDR3, the DNA is TGTGCCAGCAGCTTGGGGACGGAGGGTGGCTACACCTTC. The encoded protein is CASSLGTEGGYTF.

The chain combines TRBV6-2 or TRBV6-3 with TRBJ1-1; the match to TRBD1 covers 8 bases. Germline CDR1 reads MNHEY; CDR2 reads SVGEGT. The junction had 14 bases not matched to a gene; V was cut back by 4 bases and J by 4 bases. There are 17 residues in the CDR3. This chain's CDR3 is CASSWDRRKLDATEAFF. The CDR3 DNA reads as TGTGCCAGCAGTTGGGACAGGAGGAAACTGGACGCCACTGAAGCTTTCTTT.

The J gene is TRBJ2-1, the V gene TRBV5-1; 10 bases match TRBD2. Germline V lookup: CDR1 SGHRS, CDR2 YFSETQ. This CDR3 has 17 residues. J lost 4 bases, V lost 5 bases, and 12 bases had no gene match. The CDR3 spells CASSLSPLAGGYNEQFF. The CDR3 region has the DNA TGCGCCAGCAGTTTGAGCCCCTTAGCGGGGGGTTACAATGAGCAGTTCTTC.

This chain links TRBV11-2 with TRBJ2-5; 11 bases map to TRBD2. This CDR3 is 18 amino acids long. CDR1 is SGHAT, CDR2 FQNNGV, per germline. Germline trimming cut 1 base from V and 1 base from J; bases unmatched to any gene: 8. This CDR3 reads CASSLVATSGGFQETQYF. The CDR3 DNA reads as TGTGCCAGCAGCTTAGTCGCTACTAGCGGGGGTTTCCAAGAGACCCAGTACTTC.

The sample holds a few counts of this clone. The rearrangement uses TRBV4-1 and TRBJ1-1; TRBD1 matches at 7 bases. Germline lookup yields CDR1 MGHRA and CDR2 YSYEKL. Trimming removed 1 base from V and 0 bases from J; junction bases left unmatched: 5. The CDR3 covers 16 residues. The DNA for the CDR3 is TGCGCCAGCAGCCAAGGGGCACAGGGGATGAACACTGAAGCTTTCTTT. It translates to CASSQGAQGMNTEAFF.

The chain joins TRBV27 to TRBJ2-7, with 7 bases fitting TRBD1. Germline assignment: CDR1 MNHEY and CDR2 SMNVEV (reference sequence). The CDR3 loop spans 14 amino acids. V shed 5 bases, J shed 2 bases, and the junction held 6 bases outside the gene matches. Written as DNA, the CDR3 is TGTGCCAGCAGTGCCGGGACAGTAACCTACGAGCAGTACTTC. As protein: CASSAGTVTYEQYF.

The rearrangement uses TRBV10-3 and TRBJ2-1, with 10 nucleotides matching TRBD1. Germline V CDR1 and CDR2: ENHRY, SYGVKD. This CDR3 region has 15 residues. With 3 bases clipped from V and 2 bases from J, the junction kept 1 base outside the gene matches. As DNA, the CDR3 is TGTGCCATCAGTGACGGACAGGGGGCCTACAATGAGCAGTTCTTC. Its translation: CAISDGQGAYNEQFF.

In DNA, the CDR3 is TGCGCCAGCAGCCCCGGGCAGGGGGCGCAGACCGGGGAGCTGTTTTTT. Encoded protein: CASSPGQGAQTGELFF. V gene TRBV10-1 combines with J gene TRBJ2-2; 8 bases line up with TRBD1. CDR1 and CDR2 from the germline V gene are WNHNN and SYGVQD (reference sequence). This CDR3 contains 16 residues. J was trimmed by 5 bases and V by 6 bases; bases with no gene match: 11.

The chain joins TRBV20-1 to TRBJ1-2; D call uncertain. With 3 bases removed from V and 1 base from J, the gap between germline ends came to 9 bases. The CDR3 length is 13 residues. CDR1 is DFQATT and CDR2 is SNEGSKA in the germline V gene (reference sequence). The CDR3: CSASGGGNYGYTF. The CDR3 DNA sequence: TGCAGTGCTAGTGGAGGCGGTAACTATGGCTACACCTTC.